This T cell receptor beta chain was profiled in a study of blood T cell repertoires in COVID-19. Study in general: Donors in the United States, Italy and Spain gave samples during acute or convalescent COVID-19.

Assay: immunoSEQ multiplex PCR; the TCRdb copy retains only in-frame clones and omits some. The sample shows around 140,000 clones, around 87% of them seen only once. This clone turned up a few times. Sequencing was done on a sample of PBMCs or T cells enriched from blood (not recorded which). The clonotype comes from a man between 60 and 75 years old who had recovered from COVID-19.

The CDR3 spells CAWSAGQNTEAFF. The CDR3 DNA reads TGTGCCTGGAGTGCGGGACAGAACACTGAAGCTTTCTTT. The V and J genes are TRBV30 and TRBJ1-1; perhaps TRBD1 as D (6 bases). CDR1 and CDR2 (germline): GTSNPN, SVGIG (reference sequence). V lost 1 base and J 1 base, leaving 7 bases between the germline ends. The CDR3 covers 13 residues.